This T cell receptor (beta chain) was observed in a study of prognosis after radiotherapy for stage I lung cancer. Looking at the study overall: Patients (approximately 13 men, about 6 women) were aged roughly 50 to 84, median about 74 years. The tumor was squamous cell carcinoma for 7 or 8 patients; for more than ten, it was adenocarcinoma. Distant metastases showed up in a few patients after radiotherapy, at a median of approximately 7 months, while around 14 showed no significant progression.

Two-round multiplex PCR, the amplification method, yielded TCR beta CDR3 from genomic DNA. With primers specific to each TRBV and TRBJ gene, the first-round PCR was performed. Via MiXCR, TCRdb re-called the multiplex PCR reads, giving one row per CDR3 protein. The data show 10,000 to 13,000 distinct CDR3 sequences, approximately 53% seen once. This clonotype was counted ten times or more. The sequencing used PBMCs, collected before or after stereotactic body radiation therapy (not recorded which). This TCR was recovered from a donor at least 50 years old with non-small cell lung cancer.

The CDR3 region is CASSHRDQQETQYF. The CDR3 DNA reads TGTGCCAGCAGCCACCGGGACCAACAAGAGACCCAGTACTTC. The chain links TRBV7-9 to TRBJ2-5; D might be TRBD1 or TRBD2, each matching 5 bases. The CDR3 extends over 14 amino acids. Trimming took 5 bases from V and 2 from J, leaving 12 bases between them. Germline V CDR1 and CDR2: SEHNR, FQNEAQ (reference sequence).